The 25 T cell receptor beta chains below all came from one sample that was sequenced in a study of Ad26.COV2.S vaccination and SARS-CoV-2 variants. Treatment in this sample: roughly 18 received Ad26.COV2.S at low or high dose, single or two shots; about 5 received placebo; per-sample allocation not given. Sampling was done on day 63 after the first vaccine or placebo injection. Generated by immunoSEQ multiplex PCR, the TCRdb table keeps only in-frame clones and is missing some. The table includes approximately 480,000 clones, approximately 88% detected once. The input for sequencing was peripheral blood, taken in a trial of Ad26.COV2.S vaccine versus placebo. The receptors were sampled from a person between 18 and 65 years old who received the Ad26.COV2.S COVID-19 vaccine or a placebo.

The chain is built from TRBV7-2 and TRBJ1-5, with no clear D. Trimming stripped 4 bases from V and 4 bases from J, with 14 bases between. The CDR3 has 15 amino acids. Germline CDR1 is SGHTA and CDR2 is FQGNSA. The CDR3 DNA follows: TGTGCCAGCAGCTCCTGGGCAAGCCGTAATCAGCCCCAGCATTTT. Protein product: CASSSWASRNQPQHF. Full variable domain (outside the CDR3, taken from reference TRBV7-2 and TRBJ1-5): GAGVSQSPSNKVTEKGKDVELRCDPISGHTALYWYRQSLGQGLEFLIYFQGNSAPDKSGLPSDRFSAERTGGSVSTLTIQRTQQEDSAVYLCASSSWASRNQPQHFGDGTRLSIL.

The V gene is TRBV7-9, the J gene TRBJ2-7, with D perhaps matching TRBD1 or TRBD2 (5 bases each). Germline V lookup: CDR1 SEHNR, CDR2 FQNEAQ (reference sequence). Trimming removed 1 base from V and 4 bases from J, with 14 bases in between. This CDR3 has 15 residues. This chain's CDR3 is CASSLGGAPEYEQYF. The CDR3 DNA follows: TGTGCCAGCAGCTTAGGAGGGGCCCCTGAGTACGAGCAGTACTTC.

This chain connects TRBV4-3 to TRBJ1-4; D call uncertain. This CDR3 has 15 amino acids. V was shortened by 1 base and J by 7 bases, with 13 bases between the two germline ends. CDR1 is LGHNA and CDR2 is YSLEER in the germline V gene. CDR3 DNA sequence: TGCGCCAGCAGCCAAGTGGGCTCCCCTGGTGAAAAACTGTTTTTT. Translating it yields CASSQVGSPGEKLFF.

V and J are TRBV28 and TRBJ2-7, with D perhaps TRBD2 (6 bases). CDR3 size: 14 residues. Germline assignment: CDR1 MDHEN and CDR2 SYDVKM. Trimming took 2 bases from V and 4 from J, leaving 12 bases between them. CDR3 coding DNA: TGTGCCAGCAGTTTAGGGGCAGGACTATACGAGCAGTACTTC. It yields the protein CASSLGAGLYEQYF. Full variable domain (rest looked up from reference TRBV28 and TRBJ2-7): DVKVTQSSRYLVKRTGEKVFLECVQDMDHENMFWYRQDPGLGLRLIYFSYDVKMKEKGDIPEGYSVSREKKERFSLILESASTNQTSMYLCASSLGAGLYEQYFGPGTRLTVT.

This chain links TRBV12-3 or TRBV12-4 with TRBJ2-7; TRBD2 matches 8 bases. V lost 5 bases and J lost 6; bases outside the gene matches: 3. CDR3 length equals 12 residues. The CDR3 protein is CASSPGGLEQYF. The DNA of the CDR3 is TGTGCCAGCAGTCCGGGGGGGCTCGAGCAGTACTTC.

The J gene is TRBJ2-7, the V gene TRBV20-1, with D perhaps TRBD2 (6 bases). V lost 6 bases, J lost 3 bases, and 9 bases lay in between. The CDR3 is 11 residues long. Germline lookup yields CDR1 DFQATT and CDR2 SNEGSKA (reference sequence). DNA of the CDR3: TGCAGTGCCCCCGGGGGCTACGAGCAGTACTTC. Translation gives CSAPGGYEQYF.

V gene TRBV5-1 combines with J gene TRBJ1-4; perhaps TRBD1 as D (6 bases). V dropped 4 bases and J dropped 0 bases, with 10 bases sitting between them. Germline values: CDR1 SGHRS, CDR2 YFSETQ. CDR3 length equals 15 residues. For the CDR3, the DNA is TGCGCCAGCAGCGCAGGGGATGCAACTAATGAAAAACTGTTTTTT. Translating it yields CASSAGDATNEKLFF.

The rearrangement joins TRBV4-3 to TRBJ2-3; D might be TRBD1 (5 bases). CDR3 length: 18 residues. CDR1 and CDR2 from the germline V gene are LGHNA and YSLEER. V lost 1 base and J 5 bases, leaving 22 bases between the germline ends. The CDR3 reads CASSQGGRANLKRDTQYF. CDR3 bases: TGCGCCAGCAGCCAAGGGGGCCGGGCCAACCTCAAGAGAGATACGCAGTATTTT.

The chain's CDR3 is CASRSPLKAGGNTDTQYF. The DNA of the CDR3 is TGTGCCAGCAGGTCTCCTCTCAAAGCGGGAGGGAACACAGATACGCAGTATTTT. The chain carries TRBV7-9 and TRBJ2-3, with TRBD2 identical over 10 bases. CDR1 and CDR2 (germline): SEHNR, FQNEAQ (reference sequence). This CDR3 has 18 residues. V gave up 6 bases and J gave up 2 bases; unmatched junction bases: 14.

The chain recombines TRBV27 with TRBJ2-1, with 7 nucleotides matching TRBD2. The CDR3 runs 15 residues. With V trimmed by 5 bases and J by 7 bases, 11 bases remained unmatched. Looked up from germline, CDR1 is MNHEY and CDR2 is SMNVEV (reference sequence). The CDR3 protein is CASSAHPGLINEQFF. Written as DNA, the CDR3 is TGTGCCAGCAGTGCTCACCCGGGACTAATAAATGAGCAGTTCTTC.

The genes are TRBV5-8 and TRBJ2-2; D gene unclear. The CDR3 runs to 14 residues. Germline loops: CDR1 SGHTS, CDR2 YDEGEE. Between the trimmed V and J ends, which lost 7 bases and 4 bases, there was a span of 14 bases. Here the CDR3 DNA reads TGTGCCAGCGTCTCGGTACGGCCCACCGGGGAGCTGTTTTTT. Protein: CASVSVRPTGELFF.

V and J are TRBV9 and TRBJ1-1; no reliable D call. The length of the CDR3 is 15 residues. The V gene's germline CDR1 is SGDLS and CDR2 YYNGEE. V lost 3 bases and J lost 5, with 17 bases in between. The CDR3 coding sequence is TGTGCCAGCAGCGGCGCAGTCGGAAGAGAGACTGAAGCTTTCTTT. It codes for CASSGAVGRETEAFF. Supplemented by reference TRBV9 and TRBJ1-1, the full variable domain reads DSGVTQTPKHLITATGQRVTLRCSPRSGDLSVYWYQQSLDQGLQFLIQYYNGEERAKGNILERFSAQQFPDLHSELNLSSLELGDSALYFCASSGAVGRETEAFFGQGTRLTVV.

To note about this clone: Other DNA sequences in the sample encode the same CDR3. The chain carries TRBV5-4 and TRBJ2-7, with 8 bases lining up with TRBD1. Germline V lookup: CDR1 SGHNT, CDR2 YYREEE (reference sequence). The CDR3 runs to 15 residues. Germline trimming cut 0 bases from V and 6 bases from J; bases unmatched to any gene: 8. CDR3: CASSLGGQGAFEQYF. DNA of the CDR3: TGTGCCAGCAGCTTGGGTGGGCAGGGGGCTTTCGAGCAGTACTTC.

This clone has a handful of counts. V usage is TRBV4-1 and J usage is TRBJ2-7; 9 bases agree with TRBD2. The germline V gene has CDR1 MGHRA and CDR2 YSYEKL. Unmatched junction bases numbered 6, after V lost 3 bases and J lost 3 bases. The CDR3 is 15 amino acids. The CDR3 sequence: CASSHPASGNYEQYF. The CDR3 DNA is TGCGCCAGCAGCCACCCCGCTAGCGGGAACTACGAGCAGTACTTC.

The chain couples TRBV6-5 to TRBJ1-2, with 9 nucleotides matching TRBD1. V trimming: 4 bases; J trimming: 3 bases; junction bases outside the gene matches: 6. Germline V gene data show CDR1 as MNHEY and CDR2 as SVGAGI. This CDR3 has 15 amino acids. The CDR3 loop is CASSSRGQGDYGYTF. The CDR3 DNA reads as TGTGCCAGCAGTTCGAGGGGACAGGGCGACTATGGCTACACCTTC.

This chain links TRBV19 with TRBJ1-1; perhaps TRBD1 as D (6 bases). The V gene's germline CDR1 is LNHDA and CDR2 SQIVND (reference sequence). CDR3 size: 15 residues. V was cut by 5 bases and J by 7 bases, with 20 bases left in between. This CDR3 reads CASSPQGGTPIEAFF. CDR3 sequence (DNA): TGTGCCAGTAGTCCACAGGGCGGGACCCCCATTGAAGCTTTCTTT.

This chain joins TRBV20-1 and TRBJ2-3; 7 bases line up with TRBD2. CDR1 is DFQATT, CDR2 SNEGSKA, per germline (reference sequence). CDR3 length: 15 amino acids. Trimming removed 3 bases from V and 5 bases from J; junction bases left unmatched: 11. CDR3 coding DNA: TGCAGTGCTAGTCCCTTGGCGGGAGAACTAGATACGCAGTATTTT. Its protein product is CSASPLAGELDTQYF.

This sequence joins TRBV14 and TRBJ2-5; no clear D gene. V gave up 4 bases and J gave up 5 bases, with 5 bases separating them. CDR3 size: 11 residues. The germline V gene encodes CDR1 SGHDN and CDR2 FVKESK. The DNA for the CDR3 is TGTGCCAGCAGCCGAATGGAGACCCAGTACTTC. As protein: CASSRMETQYF.

The V and J genes are TRBV6-8 and TRBJ2-1, with D possibly being TRBD2 (6 bases). The CDR3 runs to 15 residues. V shed 2 bases and J shed 8 bases, with 16 bases lying between them. In germline, CDR1 is MNHGY, CDR2 SAAAGT. Here the CDR3 DNA reads TGTGCCAGCAGTTACCCCTCTGGAGGGCGGGATGAGCAGTTCTTC. It specifies CASSYPSGGRDEQFF.

The chain recombines TRBV5-1 with TRBJ2-7; 7 nucleotides line up with TRBD1. V gave up 1 base and J gave up 3 bases; unmatched junction bases: 7. This CDR3 spans 15 amino acids. Germline-derived CDR1 and CDR2 are SGHRS and YFSETQ. CDR3: CASSLSWDSYYEQYF. CDR3 in DNA: TGCGCCAGCAGCTTGAGTTGGGACAGTTACTACGAGCAGTACTTC.

The CDR3 DNA reads TGTGCCAGCAGCTGGACACCGCGGACTGAAGCTTTCTTT. Amino acid sequence: CASSWTPRTEAFF. This rearrangement joins TRBV7-2 to TRBJ1-1; D possibly corresponds to TRBD1 (5 bases). Trimming cost V 4 bases and J 5 bases, with 11 bases left between them. The germline V gene has CDR1 SGHTA and CDR2 FQGNSA. CDR3 length equals 13 residues. Based on the CDR3 plus reference TRBV7-2 and TRBJ1-1, the full variable domain is GAGVSQSPSNKVTEKGKDVELRCDPISGHTALYWYRQSLGQGLEFLIYFQGNSAPDKSGLPSDRFSAERTGGSVSTLTIQRTQQEDSAVYLCASSWTPRTEAFFGQGTRLTVV.

This clone was seen a single time. The chain carries TRBV11-1 and TRBJ2-2, with 7 bases identical to TRBD1. Germline V CDR1 and CDR2: SGHAT, FQDESV (reference sequence). J was trimmed by 3 bases and V by 5 bases; bases with no gene match: 9. This CDR3 has 16 residues. Here the CDR3 reads CASSRHRGRDTGELFF. The CDR3 DNA is TGTGCCAGCAGCCGCCACAGGGGTCGGGACACCGGGGAGCTGTTTTTT.

The rearrangement uses TRBV2 and TRBJ2-7; TRBD1 agrees at 11 bases. The V segment lost 8 bases and the J segment 4 bases; nucleotides outside the gene matches: 4. Looked up from germline, CDR1 is SNHLY and CDR2 is FYNNEI. This CDR3 comprises 13 residues. The CDR3 is CASRRDRGYEQYF. The CDR3 coding sequence is TGTGCCAGCCGGAGGGACAGGGGGTACGAGCAGTACTTC.

J is TRBJ2-3 and V is TRBV6-6; the D is unclear. Trimming left V 4 bases short and J 4 bases short, with 9 bases between. The CDR3 spans 13 residues. Germline V gives CDR1 MNHNY, CDR2 SVGAGI (reference sequence). The CDR3, as DNA: TGTGCCAGCAGTTCGTCGACACCAGATACGCAGTATTTT. Translated, it gives CASSSSTPDTQYF.

The chain joins TRBV19 to TRBJ1-1; the D gene is possibly TRBD1 (5 bases). Germline loops: CDR1 LNHDA, CDR2 SQIVND (reference sequence). Deletions cut 7 bases from V and 2 bases from J, with 14 bases between. The CDR3 covers 14 residues. The CDR3 protein is CASMTVPGNTEAFF. CDR3 in DNA: TGTGCCAGTATGACAGTTCCAGGAAACACTGAAGCTTTCTTT.